This T cell receptor beta chain is drawn from a study of shared clonotypes between healthy human individuals. Findings of the study overall: The low donor count limited represented genetic and exposure-history diversity.

Turning to this clone: Its antigen is unidentified.

Trimming left V 2 bases short and J 0 bases short, with 6 bases between. CDR3 size: 15 residues. CDR1 is SGHRS, CDR2 YFSETQ, per germline. Healthy adults negative for HIV, lacking recent acute infections or vaccinations, served as donors. Clones were read by immunoSEQ multiplex PCR, and TCRdb kept only the in-frame ones, dropping some. The data show 500,000 to 550,000 clones, roughly 95% seen once. The chain combines TRBV5-1 with TRBJ2-6; D remains ambiguous. Sequencing used naive CD4+ T cells sorted from blood. Subset: CD45RA+ positively selected. The clonotype originates from a woman in her thirties in good health. The CDR3 nucleotides are TGCGCCAGCAGCTTCAAATACTCTGGGGCCAACGTCCTGACTTTC. Its translation is CASSFKYSGANVLTF. Supplemented by reference TRBV5-1 and TRBJ2-6, the full variable domain reads KAGVTQTPRYLIKTRGQQVTLSCSPISGHRSVSWYQQTPGQGLQFLFEYFSETQRNKGNFPGRFSGRQFSNSRSEMNVSTLELGDSALYLCASSFKYSGANVLTFGAGSRLTVL.